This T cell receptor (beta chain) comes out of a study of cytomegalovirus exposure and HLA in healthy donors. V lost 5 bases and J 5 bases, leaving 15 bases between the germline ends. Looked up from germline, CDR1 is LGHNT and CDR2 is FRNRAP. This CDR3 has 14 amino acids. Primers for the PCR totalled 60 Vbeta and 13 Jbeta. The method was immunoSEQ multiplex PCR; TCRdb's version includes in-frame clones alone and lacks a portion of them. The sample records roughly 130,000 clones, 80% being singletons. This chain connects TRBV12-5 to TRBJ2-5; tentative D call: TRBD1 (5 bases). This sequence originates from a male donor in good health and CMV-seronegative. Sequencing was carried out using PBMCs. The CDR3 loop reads CASGLAWGAETQYF. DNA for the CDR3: TGTGCTAGTGGTCTGGCCTGGGGCGCGGAGACCCAGTACTTC.